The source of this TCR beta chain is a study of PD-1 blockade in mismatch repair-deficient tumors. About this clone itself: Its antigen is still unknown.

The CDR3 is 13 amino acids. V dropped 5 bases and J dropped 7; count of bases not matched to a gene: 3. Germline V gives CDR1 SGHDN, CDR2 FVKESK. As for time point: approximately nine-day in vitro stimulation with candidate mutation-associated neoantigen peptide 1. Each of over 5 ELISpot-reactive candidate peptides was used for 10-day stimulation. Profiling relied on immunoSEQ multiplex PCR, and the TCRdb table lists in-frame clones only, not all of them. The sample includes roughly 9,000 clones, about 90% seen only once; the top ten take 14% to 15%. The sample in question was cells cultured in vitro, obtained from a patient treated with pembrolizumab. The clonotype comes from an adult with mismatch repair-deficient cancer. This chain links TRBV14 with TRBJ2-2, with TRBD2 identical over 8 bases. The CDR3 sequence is CASSLAGSGELFF. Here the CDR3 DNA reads TGTGCCAGCAGCTTAGCGGGGAGCGGGGAGCTGTTTTTT.